A selection of T cell receptor beta chains follows, all from one sample in a study of siplizumab effects on memory and regulatory T cells. This table comes from immunoSEQ multiplex PCR, and its TCRdb copy is limited to in-frame clones, with some not included. The table shows approximately 50,000 clones, with 93% occurring only once. Sequencing was done on a sample of CD8+ T cells sorted from blood. The receptor source for this set is a human donor in good health. CDR3s include the opening cysteine and the closing phenylalanine or tryptophan. The order of the fields is J gene, clone size, D gene, V gene, CDR3 protein, CDR3 DNA. The D gene is left open where the match is weak. Clone size is not always given. Where it is, it says once, few, many or a class for expanded clones.

>TRBJ1-1|.|.|TRBV30
CAWGGQNTEAFF
TGTGCCTGGGGAGGGCAGAACACTGAAGCTTTCTTT
>TRBJ2-7|.|.|TRBV27
CASSLRDPRNYEQYF
TGTGCCAGCAGTTTACGGGACCCCCGAAATTACGAGCAGTACTTC
>TRBJ2-7|.|.|TRBV7-9
CASSLTDRYEQYF
TGTGCCAGCAGCCTAACCGACAGATACGAGCAGTACTTC
>TRBJ2-1|.|.|TRBV11-2
CASSLDRNEQFF
TGTGCCAGCAGCTTAGATCGCAATGAGCAGTTCTTC
>TRBJ2-7|.|TRBD1|TRBV15
CATSSLRDRANEQYF
TGTGCCACCAGCAGTCTACGGGACAGGGCGAACGAGCAGTACTTC
>TRBJ2-3|.|.|TRBV4-1
CASSHSAPDTQYF
TGCGCCAGCTCCCACAGTGCGCCGGATACGCAGTATTTT
>TRBJ2-5|.|.|TRBV5-4
CASSLSRDLQETQYF
TGTGCCAGCAGCTTGAGCCGGGACCTCCAAGAGACCCAGTACTTC
>TRBJ2-3|once|.|TRBV27
CASSLGLQGPDTQYF
TGTGCCAGCAGTTTGGGGCTCCAGGGCCCAGATACGCAGTATTTT
>TRBJ2-3|.|.|TRBV7-3
CASSLVGLALTDTQYF
TGTGCCAGCAGCTTAGTAGGCCTAGCGCTCACAGATACGCAGTATTTT
>TRBJ2-2|.|.|TRBV2
CASRFTILATGELFF
TGTGCCAGCCGATTTACTATCCTAGCAACCGGGGAGCTGTTTTTT
>TRBJ2-1|.|.|TRBV15
CATSKENRAIDNEQFF
TGTGCCACCAGCAAAGAGAACAGGGCCATAGACAATGAGCAGTTCTTC
>TRBJ2-7|.|.|TRBV27
CASSFSPAYEQYF
TGTGCCAGCAGTTTTTCCCCAGCCTACGAGCAGTACTTC
>TRBJ2-5|.|.|TRBV27
CASSFSIGVGETQYF
TGTGCCAGCAGTTTTTCTATTGGGGTTGGGGAGACCCAGTACTTC
>TRBJ1-1|.|.|TRBV7-9
CASSSLLQHTEAFF
TGTGCCAGCAGCTCCCTGCTCCAACACACTGAAGCTTTCTTT
>TRBJ1-5|.|.|TRBV5-8
CASRSGPRYDQPQHF
TGTGCCAGCAGATCCGGTCCAAGATACGATCAGCCCCAGCATTTT
>TRBJ1-1|.|.|TRBV27
CASSLWQAGDTEAFF
TGTGCCAGCAGTTTATGGCAGGCGGGGGACACTGAAGCTTTCTTT
>TRBJ1-4|.|TRBD1|TRBV29-1
CSVEVRGQANEKLFF
TGCAGCGTTGAAGTGAGGGGGCAAGCTAATGAAAAACTGTTTTTT
>TRBJ1-4|.|.|TRBV25-1
CASSAPTATNEKLFF
TGTGCCAGCAGTGCCCCGACAGCGACTAATGAAAAACTGTTTTTT
>TRBJ2-2|.|TRBD1|TRBV7-9
CASSLGQGGGGELFF
TGTGCCAGCAGCTTAGGACAGGGTGGCGGAGGGGAGCTGTTTTTT
>TRBJ2-3|.|.|TRBV19
CASTTRDSTDTQYF
TGTGCCAGTACCACCCGGGACAGCACAGATACGCAGTATTTT
>TRBJ2-1|once|.|TRBV7-9
CASSPSYIEQFF
TGTGCCAGCAGCCCTTCGTATATTGAGCAGTTCTTC
>TRBJ2-7|.|TRBD1|TRBV7-9
CASSDRDDEQYF
TGTGCCAGCAGCGACAGGGATGATGAGCAGTACTTC
>TRBJ1-1|.|TRBD1|TRBV7-9
CASSQTGGARNTEAFF
TGTGCCAGCAGCCAAACAGGGGGCGCACGGAACACTGAAGCTTTCTTT
>TRBJ2-3|.|.|TRBV9
CASSAIADTQYF
TGTGCCAGCAGCGCCATTGCCGATACGCAGTATTTT
>TRBJ2-3|.|TRBD1|TRBV29-1
CSVEGTGGAWTDTQYF
TGCAGCGTTGAAGGGACAGGGGGCGCTTGGACAGATACGCAGTATTTT
>TRBJ2-7|.|.|TRBV28
CASSPTATPPYEQYF
TGTGCCAGCAGTCCCACAGCAACTCCTCCCTACGAGCAGTACTTC
>TRBJ1-2|.|.|TRBV19
CASSIASGDGYTF
TGTGCCAGTAGTATAGCTTCGGGGGATGGCTACACCTTC
>TRBJ2-7|.|.|TRBV27
CASSFGHEQYF
TGTGCCAGCAGTTTTGGACACGAGCAGTACTTC
>TRBJ1-2|.|.|TRBV7-3
CASSPTGGLIYGYTF
TGTGCCAGCAGCCCGACCGGCGGACTGATCTATGGCTACACCTTC
>TRBJ1-5|.|.|TRBV21-1
CASHWRQGTYSNQPQHF
TGTGCCAGTCACTGGCGACAGGGGACGTATAGCAATCAGCCCCAGCATTTT
>TRBJ2-1|.|TRBD2|TRBV7-9
CASSPPKGLAEGYNEQFF
TGTGCCAGCAGCCCCCCAAAGGGACTAGCGGAGGGGTACAATGAGCAGTTCTTC
>TRBJ1-3|.|TRBD1|TRBV9
CASSGTGTGGNTIYF
TGTGCCAGCAGCGGAACCGGGACAGGGGGAAACACCATATATTTT
>TRBJ2-2|once|TRBD2|TRBV4-1
CASSHPGRGSTAGELFF
TGCGCCAGCAGCCATCCCGGCCGCGGGAGTACTGCCGGGGAGCTGTTTTTT
>TRBJ2-3|.|TRBD2|TRBV5-4
CASSLDLAGGLSSTDTQYF
TGTGCCAGCAGCTTGGACCTAGCGGGAGGACTTTCTAGCACAGATACGCAGTATTTT
>TRBJ2-5|.|.|TRBV28
CASSLLPSQETQYF
TGTGCCAGCAGTTTATTGCCTAGCCAAGAGACCCAGTACTTC
>TRBJ2-1|once|TRBD2|TRBV6-5
CASSTGTSVYNEQFF
TGTGCCAGCAGCACGGGGACTAGCGTGTACAATGAGCAGTTCTTC
>TRBJ1-1|.|TRBD1|TRBV28
CASDRGVNTEAFF
TGTGCCAGCGACAGGGGGGTGAACACTGAAGCTTTCTTT